The rows below give T cell receptor beta chains drawn from one sample of a study of OX40 agonist ivuxolimab in advanced cancers. The protocol was immunoSEQ multiplex PCR, while the TCRdb copy is restricted to in-frame clones and leaves out a portion. The sample has some 41,000 clones; 80% to 90% are singletons. Sequences were derived from CD4+ or CD8+ T cells sorted from blood, sampled in a trial of the OX40 agonist ivuxolimab. These receptors were obtained from an adult with an advanced solid tumor such as melanoma, head and neck, liver or kidney cancer. The CDR3 runs from the conserved cysteine through the conserved F or W. Fields, in order: clone size, V gene, J gene, D gene, CDR3 protein, CDR3 DNA. D genes are given only for firm matches. The size of a clone is reported for some rows only, either as once, few or many, or as a class for expanded clones.

-	TRBV29-1	TRBJ2-1	-	CSGGWPEQFF	TGCAGTGGGGGTTGGCCTGAGCAGTTCTTC
-	TRBV4-3	TRBJ2-5	-	CASSQDFTTKETQYF	TGCGCCAGCAGCCAAGATTTCACGACCAAAGAGACCCAGTACTTC
once	TRBV19	TRBJ1-5	-	CASSIDPLEGGTSNQPQHF	TGTGCCAGTAGTATAGATCCCCTCGAGGGGGGTACTAGCAATCAGCCCCAGCATTTT
-	TRBV6-5	TRBJ1-2	TRBD1	CASSYSNARGQGDTF	TGTGCCAGCAGTTACTCGAACGCGAGGGGACAGGGTGACACCTTC
-	TRBV29-1	TRBJ2-3	-	CSVEEGLNTDTQYF	TGCAGCGTTGAAGAAGGGCTTAACACAGATACGCAGTATTTT
-	TRBV5-6	TRBJ1-1	-	CASSFSGIGTEAFF	TGTGCCAGCAGCTTCTCAGGGATCGGCACTGAAGCTTTCTTT
once	TRBV14	TRBJ2-1	-	CASSDLSNNEQFF	TGTGCCAGCAGCGACCTGAGCAACAATGAGCAGTTCTTC
-	TRBV11-2	TRBJ1-5	TRBD1	CASSLGQGNQPQHF	TGTGCCAGCAGCCTGGGACAGGGCAATCAGCCCCAGCATTTT
-	TRBV12-5	TRBJ1-6	-	CASGLSTGSSYNSPLHF	TGTGCTAGTGGACTTAGCACAGGGTCCTCCTATAATTCACCCCTCCACTTT
-	TRBV5-6	TRBJ1-1	-	CASSLGPPQRTTEAFF	TGTGCCAGCAGCTTGGGCCCGCCCCAACGAACGACTGAAGCTTTCTTT
-	TRBV6-6	TRBJ2-2	-	CASSYVPGELFF	TGTGCCAGCAGTTATGTTCCCGGGGAGCTGTTTTTT
-	TRBV9	TRBJ1-1	-	CASSVEALNTEAFF	TGTGCCAGCAGCGTAGAGGCTCTGAACACTGAAGCTTTCTTT
-	TRBV6-5	TRBJ2-5	-	CASSLGPWGTQYF	TGTGCCAGCAGCCTAGGTCCTTGGGGGACCCAGTACTTC
-	TRBV6-5	TRBJ2-5	-	CASPSGQETQYF	TGTGCCAGCCCCTCGGGCCAAGAGACCCAGTACTTC
-	TRBV11-2	TRBJ1-4	-	CASSLVSADYEKLFF	TGTGCCAGCAGCTTAGTTTCAGCGGACTATGAAAAACTGTTTTTT
-	TRBV4-2	TRBJ2-5	-	CASSQDGSQETQYF	TGTGCCAGCAGCCAAGATGGATCCCAAGAGACCCAGTACTTC
-	TRBV2	TRBJ1-1	TRBD1	CASIQGAGTEAFF	TGTGCCAGCATTCAGGGGGCGGGCACTGAAGCTTTCTTT
-	TRBV12-5	TRBJ1-1	-	CASGLNTEAFF	TGTGCTAGTGGTTTAAACACTGAAGCTTTCTTT
-	TRBV27	TRBJ2-7	TRBD1	CASSLTGGSYEQYF	TGTGCCAGCAGCCTAACAGGGGGATCCTACGAGCAGTACTTC
once	TRBV7-9	TRBJ1-5	TRBD1	CASSHRGSGQPQHF	TGTGCCAGCAGCCACAGGGGTTCCGGTCAGCCCCAGCATTTT
-	TRBV4-1	TRBJ1-1	TRBD1	CASSQAQGATTEAFF	TGCGCCAGCAGCCAAGCCCAGGGGGCGACCACTGAAGCTTTCTTT
few	TRBV18	TRBJ1-1	-	CASSDEDQMNTEAFF	TGTGCCAGCTCCGACGAAGACCAGATGAACACTGAAGCTTTCTTT
-	TRBV25-1	TRBJ2-7	-	CASSYSIAYEQYF	TGTGCCAGCAGTTACTCGATAGCCTACGAGCAGTACTTC
-	TRBV4-3	TRBJ2-7	-	CASSQDRARSSYEQYF	TGCGCCAGCAGCCAAGATCGCGCTAGGAGCTCCTACGAGCAGTACTTC
once	TRBV19	TRBJ2-3	TRBD2	CASSIASGFTDTQYF	TGTGCCAGTAGTATTGCTAGCGGGTTCACAGATACGCAGTATTTT
once	TRBV19	TRBJ2-1	-	CASSITTTSEQFF	TGTGCCAGTAGTATAACAACTACTTCAGAGCAGTTCTTC
few	TRBV19	TRBJ1-6	-	CASTPTGNYNSPLHF	TGTGCCAGTACCCCGACAGGCAACTATAATTCACCCCTCCACTTT
-	TRBV6-5	TRBJ1-1	-	CASSYSGEGTEAFF	TGTGCCAGCAGTTACTCCGGAGAGGGGACTGAAGCTTTCTTT
-	TRBV7-8	TRBJ1-1	TRBD1	CASSLGRQGLTEAFF	TGTGCCAGCAGCTTGGGGAGACAGGGGCTCACTGAAGCTTTCTTT
-	TRBV27	TRBJ2-7	TRBD2	CASSLGASGGYEQYF	TGTGCCAGCAGTTTAGGGGCTAGCGGGGGCTACGAGCAGTACTTC
-	TRBV9	TRBJ1-4	-	CASSVYSGDEKLFF	TGTGCCAGCAGCGTATACAGTGGCGATGAAAAACTGTTTTTT
few	TRBV9	TRBJ1-6	TRBD1	CASSVKGDRGSPLHF	TGTGCCAGCAGCGTTAAGGGGGACAGGGGTTCACCCCTCCACTTT
few	TRBV9	TRBJ2-2	-	CASSVGGRQVTGELFF	TGTGCCAGCAGCGTAGGGGGGAGACAGGTCACCGGGGAGCTGTTTTTT
few	TRBV4-2	TRBJ1-3	-	CASSRPQVLSGNTIYF	TGTGCCAGCAGCCGCCCACAGGTGCTCTCTGGAAACACCATATATTTT
-	TRBV6-1	TRBJ1-2	-	CASSEFHREYGYTF	TGTGCCAGCAGTGAATTTCACAGGGAATATGGCTACACCTTC
-	TRBV29-1	TRBJ1-1	TRBD1	CSVFDRGRYTEAFF	TGCAGCGTTTTTGACAGGGGGCGATACACTGAAGCTTTCTTT
-	TRBV29-1	TRBJ1-1	-	CSGWGVSNTEAFF	TGCAGCGGTTGGGGGGTTTCGAACACTGAAGCTTTCTTT
-	TRBV27	TRBJ1-1	-	CASGGRLEAFF	TGTGCCAGCGGCGGACGGTTAGAGGCTTTCTTT
-	TRBV4-3	TRBJ2-3	-	CASSPVVRARPDTQYF	TGCGCCAGCAGCCCGGTGGTTCGAGCGCGCCCAGATACGCAGTATTTT
few	TRBV4-1	TRBJ1-2	-	CASSQEGTTNYGYTF	TGCGCCAGCAGCCAAGAGGGGACAACTAACTATGGCTACACCTTC
-	TRBV7-9	TRBJ2-2	TRBD1	CASSSPRIGTGNTGELFF	TGTGCCAGCAGCTCCCCTAGAATCGGGACAGGGAACACCGGGGAGCTGTTTTTT
-	TRBV6-5	TRBJ2-7	-	CASSYEPSYEQYF	TGTGCCAGCAGTTACGAGCCCTCCTACGAGCAGTACTTC
-	TRBV7-9	TRBJ1-1	-	CASKPAKAFF	TGTGCCAGTAAACCTGCAAAAGCTTTCTTT
-	TRBV6-5	TRBJ2-7	-	CASSLQGGGDEQYF	TGTGCCAGCAGTTTACAGGGAGGAGGCGACGAGCAGTACTTC
-	TRBV12-5	TRBJ2-7	-	CASGLFNEQYF	TGTGCTAGTGGTTTGTTTAACGAGCAGTACTTC
medium-sized	TRBV25-1	TRBJ1-1	TRBD1	CASSERGGPYEAFF	TGTGCCAGCAGTGAGAGAGGGGGCCCGTATGAAGCTTTCTTT